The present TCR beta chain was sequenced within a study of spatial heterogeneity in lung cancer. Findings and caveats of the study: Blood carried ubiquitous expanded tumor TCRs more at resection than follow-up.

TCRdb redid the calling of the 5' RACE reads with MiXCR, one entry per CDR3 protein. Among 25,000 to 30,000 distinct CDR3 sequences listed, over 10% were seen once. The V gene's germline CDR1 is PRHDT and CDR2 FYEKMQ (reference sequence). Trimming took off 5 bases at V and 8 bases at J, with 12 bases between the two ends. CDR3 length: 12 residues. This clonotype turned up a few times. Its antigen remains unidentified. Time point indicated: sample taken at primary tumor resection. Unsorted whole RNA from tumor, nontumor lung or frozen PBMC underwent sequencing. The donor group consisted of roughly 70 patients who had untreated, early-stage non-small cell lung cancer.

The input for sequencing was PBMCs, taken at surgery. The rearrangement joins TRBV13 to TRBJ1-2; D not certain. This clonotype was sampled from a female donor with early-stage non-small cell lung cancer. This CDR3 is CASSQLIQGYTF. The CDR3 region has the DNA TGTGCCAGCAGCCAATTAATACAGGGCTACACCTTC.